The 29 T cell receptor beta chains given below trace back to one sample, sequenced in a study of blood T cell repertoires in COVID-19. Sequenced by immunoSEQ multiplex PCR; TCRdb stores in-frame clones only, minus some. The sample lists about 110,000 clones; approximately 62% were seen once. Sequenced sample: peripheral blood. The receptors derive from a man older than 75 with acute or convalescent COVID-19.

The chain joins TRBV5-6 to TRBJ2-1, with 10 bases identical to TRBD2. The CDR3 covers 16 residues. Trimming cost V 5 bases and J 3 bases; bases outside gene matches: 8. Germline CDR1 is SGHDT and CDR2 is YYEEEE. Here the CDR3 reads CASSQQGLADYNEQFF. In DNA, the CDR3 is TGTGCCAGCAGTCAACAAGGACTAGCGGACTACAATGAGCAGTTCTTC.

V and J are TRBV21-1 and TRBJ1-4; TRBD1, the table's D call, was not compared with the DNA. TRBV21-1 has pseudogene status. The CDR3 is 15 residues long. The CDR3 region is CASSSHSDVFLRLFF. As DNA, the CDR3 is TGTGCCAGCAGCTCTCACAGTGACGTCTTTTTGAGACTGTTTTTT.

This clone was picked up a small number of times. The rearrangement joins TRBV4-2 to TRBJ2-1; TRBD2 might be the D (5 bases). The ends were cut back, 3 bases at V and 7 bases at J, with 10 bases in the middle. This CDR3 region has 13 residues. Germline V gene sequence: CDR1 LGHNA, CDR2 YNFKEQ. CDR3 DNA: TGTGCCAGCAGCCAGACGACTACGAATGAGCAGTTCTTC. Residues: CASSQTTTNEQFF.

This clone has more than one count but fewer than ten. The chain is built from TRBV4-3 and TRBJ1-2; D unclear. Germline-derived CDR1 and CDR2 are LGHNA and YSLEER. V gave up 0 bases and J gave up 4 bases, with 9 bases separating them. The CDR3 runs 14 residues. The CDR3 sequence is CASSQESGSYGYTF. CDR3 sequence (DNA): TGCGCCAGCAGCCAAGAATCAGGCAGCTATGGCTACACCTTC.

As DNA, the CDR3 is TGTGCCAGCAGCCAAGAAAGACTAGCGGGAGCAGGGACCGGGGAGCTGTTTTTT. Its translation is CASSQERLAGAGTGELFF. This chain uses TRBV4-2 with TRBJ2-2; 12 bases are a match to TRBD2. V gave up 0 bases and J gave up 5 bases; unmatched junction bases: 7. CDR3 size: 18 residues. Germline CDR1 reads LGHNA; CDR2 reads YNFKEQ.

This sequence joins TRBV6-2 or TRBV6-3 and TRBJ2-1, with D possibly TRBD1 on 5 matching bases. CDR1 is MNHEY, CDR2 SVGEGT, per germline. The CDR3 consists of 12 residues. V was shortened by 5 bases and J by 9 bases, with 11 bases between the two germline ends. CDR3 loop: CASSKGPAEQFF. The CDR3 DNA reads as TGTGCCAGCAGTAAGGGGCCGGCTGAGCAGTTCTTC.

The J gene is TRBJ2-4, the V gene TRBV14; 9 bases are a match to TRBD2. Trimming took 0 bases from V and 3 from J; bases not matched to a gene: 6. The CDR3 has 17 amino acids. From germline, CDR1 is SGHDN and CDR2 FVKESK. The CDR3, as DNA: TGTGCCAGCAGCCAAGATCGAGCGGGAGGACGCAAAAACATTCAGTACTTC. This translates into CASSQDRAGGRKNIQYF.

V and J are TRBV6-4 and TRBJ2-7; 10 bases are a match to TRBD2. Per the germline V gene, CDR1 is MRHNA and CDR2 is SNTAGT. V gave up 5 bases and J gave up 6 bases; unmatched junction bases: 10. This CDR3 spans 15 amino acids. The CDR3 nucleotides are TGTGCCAGCAGTAGGGAGCTAGCGGGAGCCCCCGAGCAGTACTTC. This encodes CASSRELAGAPEQYF.

The gene calls are TRBV18 and TRBJ2-1; TRBD2 matches 7 bases. Trimming removed 3 bases from V and 8 bases from J; junction bases left unmatched: 13. Germline V lookup: CDR1 KGHSH, CDR2 LQKENI. CDR3 length: 16 amino acids. CDR3 sequence (DNA): TGTGCCAGCTCACCTTACGGCGGGAGAGTTGGAGATGAGCAGTTCTTC. As protein: CASSPYGGRVGDEQFF. The entire variable domain, with the rest obtained from reference TRBV18 and TRBJ2-1, is as follows: NAGVMQNPRHLVRRRGQEARLRCSPMKGHSHVYWYRQLPEEGLKFMVYLQKENIIDESGMPKERFSAEFPKEGPSILRIQQVVRGDSAAYFCASSPYGGRVGDEQFFGPGTRLTVL.

This clone came up a few times. The rearrangement uses TRBV6-5 and TRBJ1-4; 9 nucleotides align to TRBD1. The CDR3 sequence is 14 residues long. V lost 5 bases to trimming and J lost 8 bases; unmatched junction nucleotides: 6. Per germline, CDR1 MNHEY and CDR2 SVGAGI. In nucleotides, the CDR3 is TGTGCCAGCAGTCCGGGACAGGGAGACGAAAAACTGTTTTTT. As protein: CASSPGQGDEKLFF.

The genes are TRBV11-2 and TRBJ2-5, with D perhaps matching TRBD1 (6 bases). Germline lookup yields CDR1 SGHAT and CDR2 FQNNGV. V was shortened by 1 base and J by 3 bases, with 12 bases between the two germline ends. The CDR3 runs to 15 residues. The CDR3 sequence is CASSLGRTVKETQYF. The CDR3 nucleotides are TGTGCCAGCAGCTTAGGAAGGACAGTGAAAGAGACCCAGTACTTC.

This clone was seen once. This chain connects TRBV6-1 to TRBJ2-2; 8 bases agree with TRBD2. The V gene end was trimmed by 3 bases and the J gene end by 7 bases; junction bases not matched to a gene: 10. Germline lookup yields CDR1 MNHNS and CDR2 SASEGT. The CDR3 loop spans 16 amino acids. DNA for the CDR3: TGTGCCAGCAGTGATCCGCCTAGCGGGTTGGGCGGGGAGCTGTTTTTT. It encodes CASSDPPSGLGGELFF.

The CDR3 DNA is TGCGCCAGCAGCTCTGGTCCGGGATCCTACGAGCAGTACTTC. Its translation: CASSSGPGSYEQYF. This chain connects TRBV5-1 to TRBJ2-7; weak D call: TRBD2 (5 bases). The length of the CDR3 is 14 residues. Per germline, CDR1 SGHRS and CDR2 YFSETQ. V lost 3 bases and J 1 base, leaving 11 bases between the germline ends.

This clone was seen more than once but under ten times. This rearrangement joins TRBV23-1 to TRBJ1-5; 8 bases match TRBD1. TRBV23-1 is treated as an ORF (open reading frame) with a function not yet certain. Trimming cost V 0 bases and J 5 bases; bases outside gene matches: 15. The CDR3 has 19 amino acids. The chain's CDR3 is CASSQSPPGGSGLHQPQHF. The CDR3 nucleotides are TGCGCCAGCAGTCAATCGCCGCCAGGGGGCTCCGGCCTCCATCAGCCCCAGCATTTT.

This clone was counted between two and nine times. The chain recombines TRBV9 with TRBJ2-3; no reliable D call. The CDR3 is made up of 12 amino acids. The V end lost 2 bases, the J end lost 10 bases, and 11 bases lay between the germline ends. Germline V gene lookup returns CDR1 SGDLS and CDR2 YYNGEE. The CDR3 bases are TGTGCCAGCAGCGTCCGATCAGGCGCGCAGTATTTT. Its translation is CASSVRSGAQYF.

V is TRBV4-3 and J is TRBJ2-2; no firm D call. CDR3 size: 15 residues. The germline V gene encodes CDR1 LGHNA and CDR2 YSLEER. Trimming stripped 0 bases from V and 3 bases from J, with 8 bases between. This CDR3 is CASSQELSYTGELFF. Written as DNA, the CDR3 is TGCGCCAGCAGCCAAGAACTATCCTACACCGGGGAGCTGTTTTTT.

The CDR3, as DNA: TGTGCCAGCAGCTTAGCGTGGGCACAGGTTAATTCACCCCTCCACTTT. Translating it yields CASSLAWAQVNSPLHF. The rearrangement joins TRBV7-2 to TRBJ1-6, with D perhaps matching TRBD1 (5 bases). Germline-derived CDR1 and CDR2 are SGHTA and FQGNSA. The V end was cut by 0 bases, the J end by 6 bases, with 12 bases between. This CDR3 spans 16 amino acids.

This clone was detected many times. The rearrangement links TRBV7-8 to TRBJ2-5, with D possibly TRBD1 on 5 matching bases. CDR3 size: 14 residues. Between the trimmed V and J ends, which lost 3 bases and 5 bases, there was a span of 13 bases. CDR1 and CDR2 (germline): SGHVS, FQNEAQ. CDR3 residues: CASSFQGTIETQYF. CDR3 DNA sequence: TGTGCCAGCAGCTTTCAGGGAACCATCGAGACCCAGTACTTC.

The chain recombines TRBV5-6 with TRBJ2-1; weak D call: TRBD2 (6 bases). Germline V CDR1 and CDR2: SGHDT, YYEEEE. CDR3 length equals 15 residues. Trimming left V 6 bases short and J 7 bases short, with 20 bases between. CDR3 region: CASIGWGGKGNEQFF. The CDR3 DNA follows: TGTGCCAGCATCGGGTGGGGCGGGAAAGGAAATGAGCAGTTCTTC.

The chain has TRBV6-5 and TRBJ1-2, with unresolved D. V was pared by 6 bases and J by 8 bases, with 10 bases between. Germline loops: CDR1 MNHEY, CDR2 SVGAGI. This CDR3 comprises 11 residues. CDR3 nucleotide sequence: TGTGCCAGCAGGTCGGAGGGAGGCTACACCTTC. Its protein is CASRSEGGYTF.

The sample holds a few counts of this clone. The V and J genes are TRBV5-1 and TRBJ1-1, with TRBD1 matching over 7 bases. Germline trimming cut 1 base from V and 0 bases from J; bases unmatched to any gene: 6. CDR1 and CDR2 (germline): SGHRS, YFSETQ. This CDR3 comprises 16 residues. CDR3 DNA: TGCGCCAGCAGCTTGACAGGGGCCGTCTTGAACACTGAAGCTTTCTTT. Residues: CASSLTGAVLNTEAFF.

This clone was counted a few times. The rearrangement links TRBV6-1 to TRBJ2-7; maybe TRBD1 (5 bases). The germline CDR1 and CDR2 sequences are MNHNS and SASEGT. V was pared by 0 bases and J by 2 bases, with 11 bases between. The CDR3 runs 15 residues. The CDR3 here is CASSEAYRRTYEQYF. Written as DNA, the CDR3 is TGTGCCAGCAGTGAAGCCTACAGGCGGACCTACGAGCAGTACTTC.

The genes are TRBV27 and TRBJ2-1; 9 bases are a match to TRBD1. V lost 5 bases and J lost 6; bases outside the gene matches: 8. This CDR3 comprises 15 residues. CDR1 and CDR2 (germline): MNHEY, SMNVEV (reference sequence). The CDR3 loop reads CASSTGTGRFNEQFF. The DNA for the CDR3 is TGTGCCAGCAGTACCGGGACAGGGAGGTTCAATGAGCAGTTCTTC.

The V and J genes are TRBV19 and TRBJ2-5; TRBD1 is a possible D gene (6 bases). The germline gives CDR1 LNHDA, CDR2 SQIVND (reference sequence). With 2 bases removed from V and 1 base from J, the gap between germline ends came to 8 bases. CDR3 size: 14 residues. The CDR3 sequence is CASSIRTVQETQYF. CDR3 DNA: TGTGCCAGTAGTATAAGGACAGTCCAAGAGACCCAGTACTTC.

This rearrangement joins TRBV4-1 to TRBJ2-1; TRBD2 matches at 10 bases. Germline-derived CDR1 and CDR2 are MGHRA and YSYEKL. This CDR3 comprises 16 residues. Trimming removed 7 bases from V and 0 bases from J; junction bases left unmatched: 6. The DNA of the CDR3 is TGCGCCAGCAACCCCGGACTAGCGGACTCCTACAATGAGCAGTTCTTC. Protein: CASNPGLADSYNEQFF.

The chain couples TRBV11-2 to TRBJ2-2; tentative D call: TRBD2 (5 bases). Germline CDR1 and CDR2: SGHAT and FQNNGV. The CDR3 loop spans 14 amino acids. Trimming took 5 bases from V and 3 from J, leaving 10 bases between them. The DNA of the CDR3 is TGTGCCAGCAGCAGATCGGACTACACCGGGGAGCTGTTTTTT. Translating it yields CASSRSDYTGELFF.

There are a few counts of this clone. This chain connects TRBV28 to TRBJ1-5; the D is unclear. There are 14 residues in the CDR3. V was pared by 6 bases and J by 2 bases, with 11 bases between. Germline CDR1 is MDHEN and CDR2 is SYDVKM. The CDR3 DNA reads as TGTGCCAGCAGCTTTATAGCGGGCAATCAGCCCCAGCATTTT. Residues: CASSFIAGNQPQHF.

This chain connects TRBV7-2 to TRBJ1-1; TRBD1 agrees at 10 bases. V dropped 5 bases and J dropped 11; count of bases not matched to a gene: 17. Looked up from germline, CDR1 is SGHTA and CDR2 is FQGNSA. This CDR3 comprises 16 residues. CDR3 DNA: TGTGCCAGCAGCCCCCGACCCAAGGACAGGGGGACCGACGCTTTCTTT. As protein: CASSPRPKDRGTDAFF.

This chain joins TRBV4-3 and TRBJ1-2; 8 bases map to TRBD1. The CDR3 sequence is 14 residues long. V gave up 2 bases and J gave up 10 bases; unmatched junction bases: 9. The germline gives CDR1 LGHNA, CDR2 YSLEER. CDR3 coding DNA: TGCGCCAGCAGCCAACTCGGACAGGGAGGGGCCTACACCTTC. Amino acids: CASSQLGQGGAYTF.